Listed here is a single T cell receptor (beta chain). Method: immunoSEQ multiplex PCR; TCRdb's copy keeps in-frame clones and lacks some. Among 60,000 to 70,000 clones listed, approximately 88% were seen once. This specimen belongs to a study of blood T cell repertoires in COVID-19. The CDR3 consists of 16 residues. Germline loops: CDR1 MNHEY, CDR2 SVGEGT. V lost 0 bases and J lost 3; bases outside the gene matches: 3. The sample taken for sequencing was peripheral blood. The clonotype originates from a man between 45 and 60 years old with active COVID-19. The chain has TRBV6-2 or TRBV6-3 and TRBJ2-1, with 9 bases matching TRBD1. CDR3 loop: CASSYSETGGYNEQFF. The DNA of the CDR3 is TGTGCCAGCAGTTACTCAGAGACAGGGGGCTACAATGAGCAGTTCTTC.